Presented here are 29 T cell receptor beta chains from one specimen sequenced in a study of OX40 agonist ivuxolimab in advanced cancers. Produced via immunoSEQ multiplex PCR; TCRdb's table is partial and in-frame only. The sample lists over 85,000 clones, around 80% occurring once. This material consisted of CD4+ or CD8+ T cells sorted from blood, taken in a trial of the OX40 agonist ivuxolimab. The receptors here all came from an adult with an advanced solid tumor such as melanoma, head and neck, liver or kidney cancer.

The rearrangement joins TRBV7-9 to TRBJ1-1; D unclear. V dropped 3 bases and J dropped 8 bases, with 13 bases sitting between them. Germline CDR1 SEHNR, CDR2 FQNEAQ (reference sequence). This CDR3 is 13 amino acids long. The DNA of the CDR3 is TGTGCCAGCAGCTTGGGCATTTCCGAGGAAGCTTTCTTT. Translated, it gives CASSLGISEEAFF.

The chain has TRBV7-9 and TRBJ2-6; 8 bases line up with TRBD1. Trimming cost V 3 bases and J 2 bases; bases outside gene matches: 3. Germline V lookup: CDR1 SEHNR, CDR2 FQNEAQ (reference sequence). This CDR3 is built from 16 residues. The CDR3 reads CASSLSGGTGANVLTF. CDR3 DNA sequence: TGTGCCAGCAGCTTGTCAGGGGGCACTGGGGCCAACGTCCTGACTTTC.

This clone appeared a single time. V usage is TRBV5-1 and J usage is TRBJ2-7; 7 bases fit TRBD1. Germline trimming cut 4 bases from V and 4 bases from J; bases unmatched to any gene: 11. The CDR3 is 15 residues long. CDR1 SGHRS and CDR2 YFSETQ come from the germline V gene. The CDR3 spells CASSQGGLGVYEQYF. CDR3 coding DNA: TGCGCCAGCAGCCAAGGGGGCCTGGGGGTTTACGAGCAGTACTTC.

V is TRBV5-1 and J is TRBJ1-4; possibly TRBD1 for D (5 bases). There are 13 residues in the CDR3. Germline CDR1 SGHRS, CDR2 YFSETQ. V lost 3 bases and J 3 bases, leaving 6 bases between the germline ends. CDR3 sequence (DNA): TGCGCCAGCAGCTGGGGGTCTAATGAAAAACTGTTTTTT. It codes for CASSWGSNEKLFF.

J is TRBJ1-1 and V is TRBV6-5; D may be TRBD1 (6 bases). From germline, CDR1 is MNHEY and CDR2 SVGAGI. The CDR3 runs 15 residues. V shed 6 bases and J shed 4 bases, with 18 bases lying between them. The CDR3 bases are TGTGCCAGCAGAAAACGGGGCGGGGGCGGCACTGAAGCTTTCTTT. It yields the protein CASRKRGGGGTEAFF.

The chain employs TRBV19 and TRBJ2-3, with 7 bases matching TRBD1. J was trimmed by 0 bases and V by 3 bases; bases with no gene match: 3. The length of the CDR3 is 15 residues. Germline V gene data show CDR1 as LNHDA and CDR2 as SQIVND (reference sequence). The CDR3 protein is CASSIMGQSTDTQYF. The CDR3 DNA is TGTGCCAGTAGTATTATGGGACAGAGCACAGATACGCAGTATTTT.

The genes are TRBV5-1 and TRBJ1-2, with 7 positions matching TRBD1. The V gene's germline CDR1 is SGHRS and CDR2 YFSETQ. V shed 3 bases, J shed 8 bases, and the junction held 10 bases outside the gene matches. This CDR3 spans 14 amino acids. The CDR3 reads CASSSTGAGGGYTF. DNA for the CDR3: TGCGCCAGCAGCTCTACAGGGGCCGGCGGGGGCTACACCTTC.

The chain recombines TRBV20-1 with TRBJ1-1; D is undetermined. Germline V gene data show CDR1 as DFQATT and CDR2 as SNEGSKA (reference sequence). Trimming cost V 7 bases and J 11 bases, with 8 bases left between them. CDR3 length: 8 residues. The chain's CDR3 is CSGGRAFF. The DNA of the CDR3 is TGCAGTGGCGGGCGGGCTTTCTTT.

The chain carries TRBV30 and TRBJ1-2; D remains ambiguous. CDR3 length: 13 residues. Germline CDR1 GTSNPN, CDR2 SVGIG (reference sequence). V was trimmed by 1 base and J by 8 bases, leaving 14 bases between them. CDR3 in amino acids: CAWSGTGSGGYTF. The CDR3 DNA follows: TGTGCCTGGAGTGGTACGGGGTCCGGGGGCTACACCTTC.

The chain couples TRBV27 to TRBJ2-2, with D perhaps TRBD1 (6 bases). V was shortened by 6 bases and J by 7 bases, with 18 bases between the two germline ends. This CDR3 is 15 amino acids long. The germline V gene has CDR1 MNHEY and CDR2 SMNVEV (reference sequence). CDR3 DNA sequence: TGTGCCAGCAGCCGAGGACAGATTACCTTCGGGGAGCTGTTTTTT. It specifies CASSRGQITFGELFF.

The chain links TRBV7-2 to TRBJ1-1; 11 nucleotides agree with TRBD1. V shed 1 base and J 4 bases; nucleotides not matched to a gene: 2. The CDR3 contains 15 residues. Germline CDR1 is SGHTA and CDR2 is FQGNSA. The CDR3 reads CASSLGGTGGTEAFF. The CDR3 DNA follows: TGTGCCAGCAGCTTAGGAGGGACAGGGGGCACTGAAGCTTTCTTT.

The rearrangement links TRBV6-5 to TRBJ1-3; TRBD1 matches at 8 bases. J lost 5 bases, V lost 2 bases, and 2 bases had no gene match. There are 14 residues in the CDR3. Germline V gene data show CDR1 as MNHEY and CDR2 as SVGAGI. CDR3 residues: CASSYDRGRNTIYF. Written as DNA, the CDR3 is TGTGCCAGCAGTTACGACAGGGGCAGAAACACCATATATTTT.

The V gene is TRBV6-4, the J gene TRBJ2-2, with D perhaps matching TRBD2 (6 bases). Germline CDR1 is MRHNA and CDR2 is SNTAGT. With 6 bases removed from V and 0 bases from J, the gap between germline ends came to 8 bases. This CDR3 has 14 residues. Here the CDR3 reads CASRRLANTGELFF. Here the CDR3 DNA reads TGTGCCAGCAGGAGACTAGCGAACACCGGGGAGCTGTTTTTT.

This clone was counted between two and nine times. The chain joins TRBV27 to TRBJ1-2; D remains unclear. Deletions cut 7 bases from V and 7 bases from J, with 25 bases between. The CDR3 loop spans 16 amino acids. Germline V CDR1 and CDR2: MNHEY, SMNVEV (reference sequence). CDR3 in DNA: TGTGCCAGCACCTCAGGCGTGAGGCTCGGGATGATTGGCTACACCTTC. Its protein is CASTSGVRLGMIGYTF.

The chain carries TRBV5-5 and TRBJ1-1; the D gene is possibly TRBD1 (6 bases). The germline CDR1 and CDR2 sequences are SGHKS and YYEKEE (reference sequence). The CDR3 is made up of 13 amino acids. Trimming left V 1 base short and J 4 bases short, with 8 bases between. The CDR3 DNA reads as TGTGCCAGCAGCTTGCAGGGGTCCACTGAAGCTTTCTTT. Protein: CASSLQGSTEAFF. The variable domain in full, with the rest retrieved from reference TRBV5-5 and TRBJ1-1, is DAGVTQSPTHLIKTRGQQVTLRCSPISGHKSVSWYQQVLGQGPQFIFQYYEKEERGRGNFPDRFSARQFPNYSSELNVNALLLGDSALYLCASSLQGSTEAFFGQGTRLTVV.

This clone was detected once. The chain joins TRBV9 to TRBJ2-1; 15 positions match TRBD2. CDR3 size: 17 residues. Trimming took 5 bases from V and 9 from J; bases not matched to a gene: 12. Germline lookup yields CDR1 SGDLS and CDR2 YYNGEE. The CDR3 region has the DNA TGTGCCAGCAGTCTTGATGGACTAGCGGGGGGGATACGTGAGCAGTTCTTC. Translated: CASSLDGLAGGIREQFF.

The gene calls are TRBV6-5 and TRBJ2-2; 8 positions match TRBD1. Germline CDR1 is MNHEY and CDR2 is SVGAGI. The CDR3 is 15 amino acids. The ends lost 5 bases at V and 1 base at J; junction bases unmatched: 3. The CDR3 DNA reads as TGTGCCAGCAGTATAGACAGGGGGAACACCGGGGAGCTGTTTTTT. This codes for CASSIDRGNTGELFF.

The V gene is TRBV7-3, the J gene TRBJ1-3; D is uncertain. The ends were cut back, 0 bases at V and 2 bases at J, with 14 bases in the middle. CDR3 length equals 17 residues. The germline V gene encodes CDR1 SGHTA and CDR2 FQGTGA. The CDR3 reads CASSLTPQGSAGNTIYF. The DNA for the CDR3 is TGTGCCAGCAGCTTAACCCCGCAAGGGAGCGCTGGAAACACCATATATTTT.

V gene TRBV4-3 combines with J gene TRBJ1-2; no clear D gene. With 0 bases removed from V and 4 bases from J, the gap between germline ends came to 12 bases. The CDR3 is 15 residues long. Germline V gives CDR1 LGHNA, CDR2 YSLEER. The CDR3 DNA sequence: TGCGCCAGCAGCCAAGACCGGGATACCATCTATGGCTACACCTTC. This translates into CASSQDRDTIYGYTF.

This chain connects TRBV28 to TRBJ2-2, with a weak D call TRBD1 (6 bases). Germline V gene sequence: CDR1 MDHEN, CDR2 SYDVKM. The CDR3 is made up of 15 amino acids. V gave up 5 bases and J gave up 0 bases, with 10 bases separating them. CDR3 DNA: TGTGCCAGCAGTCGCGGACAGACGAACACCGGGGAGCTGTTTTTT. This sequence encodes CASSRGQTNTGELFF.

V is TRBV27 and J is TRBJ2-1; D may be TRBD1 or TRBD2 (6 bases each). V lost 1 base and J lost 2, with 9 bases in between. Germline CDR1 is MNHEY and CDR2 is SMNVEV (reference sequence). CDR3 size: 15 residues. CDR3 bases: TGTGCCAGCAGTTTATACGGGGGCCCCTACAATGAGCAGTTCTTC. It codes for CASSLYGGPYNEQFF.

This clone was counted a single time. The chain joins TRBV7-2 to TRBJ1-5, with TRBD1 identical over 7 bases. There are 14 residues in the CDR3. Per germline, CDR1 SGHTA and CDR2 FQGNSA. The J segment lost 6 bases and the V segment lost 1 base, leaving 3 bases of the junction unmatched. CDR3 nucleotides: TGTGCCAGCAGCTTAGGCCAGGGGGTTCAGCCCCAGCATTTT. This translates into CASSLGQGVQPQHF. Combining the CDR3 with reference TRBV7-2 and TRBJ1-5 gives the whole variable domain GAGVSQSPSNKVTEKGKDVELRCDPISGHTALYWYRQSLGQGLEFLIYFQGNSAPDKSGLPSDRFSAERTGGSVSTLTIQRTQQEDSAVYLCASSLGQGVQPQHFGDGTRLSIL.

The V call is TRBV27, the J call TRBJ1-6, with D hard to call. Germline CDR1 MNHEY, CDR2 SMNVEV (reference sequence). The CDR3 loop spans 13 amino acids. Trimming took 7 bases from V and 8 from J, leaving 12 bases between them. CDR3 region: CASKLVDDSPLHF. The CDR3 region has the DNA TGTGCCAGCAAATTGGTTGACGATTCACCCCTCCACTTT.

Notes on this clone: Other DNA sequences in the same sample also yield this CDR3. This chain connects TRBV7-2 to TRBJ2-5; D gene unclear. This CDR3 spans 11 amino acids. V dropped 5 bases and J dropped 2 bases, with 3 bases sitting between them. Looked up from germline, CDR1 is SGHTA and CDR2 is FQGNSA. The CDR3 DNA follows: TGTGCCAGCAGCCCTCAAGAGACCCAGTACTTC. It yields the protein CASSPQETQYF.

The chain joins TRBV7-8 to TRBJ1-2; TRBD1 matches 7 bases. The junction had 12 bases not matched to a gene; V was cut back by 6 bases and J by 2 bases. The CDR3 loop spans 16 amino acids. The germline gives CDR1 SGHVS, CDR2 FQNEAQ. The CDR3 DNA reads TGTGCCAGCAGTGGGACAGCGGCCCTGGGGAACTATGGCTACACCTTC. The encoded protein is CASSGTAALGNYGYTF.

The genes are TRBV5-1 and TRBJ2-3; 7 bases align to TRBD2. The CDR3 is 15 residues long. Germline V lookup: CDR1 SGHRS, CDR2 YFSETQ. J lost 2 bases, V lost 3 bases, and 6 bases had no gene match. The CDR3 here is CASSSTGGNTDTQYF. For the CDR3, the DNA is TGCGCCAGCAGCTCGACGGGGGGAAACACAGATACGCAGTATTTT.

This chain joins TRBV5-4 and TRBJ2-6, with D possibly TRBD2 on 6 matching bases. V was clipped by 0 bases and J by 2 bases, with 6 bases between them. Looked up from germline, CDR1 is SGHNT and CDR2 is YYREEE (reference sequence). The CDR3 totals 15 residues. The CDR3 DNA reads as TGTGCCAGCAGCTTGGGGGGGGCTGGGGCCAACGTCCTGACTTTC. It translates to CASSLGGAGANVLTF.

The chain recombines TRBV7-2 with TRBJ1-2; D remains ambiguous. The germline gives CDR1 SGHTA, CDR2 FQGNSA. This CDR3 spans 13 amino acids. Trimming took off 5 bases at V and 2 bases at J, with 9 bases between the two ends. CDR3 nucleotide sequence: TGTGCCAGCAGCACCGACAAGAACTATGGCTACACCTTC. Its protein is CASSTDKNYGYTF.

The chain joins TRBV6-6 to TRBJ1-2; D gene ambiguous. The CDR3 consists of 14 residues. The V gene lost 4 bases and the J gene lost 2 bases, with 11 bases spanning the gap. From germline, CDR1 is MNHNY and CDR2 SVGAGI (reference sequence). CDR3 loop: CASSSTTENYGYTF. Written as DNA, the CDR3 is TGTGCCAGCAGTTCCACTACAGAGAACTATGGCTACACCTTC.